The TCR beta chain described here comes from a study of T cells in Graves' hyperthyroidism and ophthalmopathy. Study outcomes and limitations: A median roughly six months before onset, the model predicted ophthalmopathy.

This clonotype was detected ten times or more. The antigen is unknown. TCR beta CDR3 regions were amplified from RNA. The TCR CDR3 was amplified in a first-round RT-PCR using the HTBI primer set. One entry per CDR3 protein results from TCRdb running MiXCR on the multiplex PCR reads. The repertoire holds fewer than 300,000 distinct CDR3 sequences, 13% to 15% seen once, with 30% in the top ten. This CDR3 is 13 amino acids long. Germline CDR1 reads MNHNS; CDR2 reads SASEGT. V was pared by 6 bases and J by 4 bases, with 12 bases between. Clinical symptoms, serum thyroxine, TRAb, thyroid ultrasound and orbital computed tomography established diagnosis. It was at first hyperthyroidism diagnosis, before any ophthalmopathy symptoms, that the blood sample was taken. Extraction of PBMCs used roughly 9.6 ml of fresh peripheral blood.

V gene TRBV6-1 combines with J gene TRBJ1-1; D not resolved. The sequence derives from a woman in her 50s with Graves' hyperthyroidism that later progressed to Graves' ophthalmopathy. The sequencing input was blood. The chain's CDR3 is CASSVEEGTEAFF. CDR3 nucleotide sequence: TGTGCCAGCAGCGTGGAGGAGGGCACTGAAGCTTTCTTT.